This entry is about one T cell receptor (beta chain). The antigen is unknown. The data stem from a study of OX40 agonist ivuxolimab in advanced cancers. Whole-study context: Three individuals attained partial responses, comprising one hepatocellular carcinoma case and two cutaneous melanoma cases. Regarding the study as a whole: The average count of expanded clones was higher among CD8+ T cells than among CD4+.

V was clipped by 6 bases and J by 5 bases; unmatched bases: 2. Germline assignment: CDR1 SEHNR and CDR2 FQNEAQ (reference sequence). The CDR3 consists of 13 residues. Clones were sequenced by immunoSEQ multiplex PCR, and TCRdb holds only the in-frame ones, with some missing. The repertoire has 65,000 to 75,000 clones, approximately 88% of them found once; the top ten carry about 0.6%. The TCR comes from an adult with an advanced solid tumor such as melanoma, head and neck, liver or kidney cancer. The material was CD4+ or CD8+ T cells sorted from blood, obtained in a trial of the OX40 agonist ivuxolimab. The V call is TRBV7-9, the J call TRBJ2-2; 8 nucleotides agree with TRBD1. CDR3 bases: TGTGCCAGCAGTCGACAGGGGACCGGGGAGCTGTTTTTT. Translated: CASSRQGTGELFF.